The 11 T cell receptor beta chains presented below share a single source sample, sequenced in a study of blood T cell repertoires in COVID-19. Assay used: immunoSEQ multiplex PCR; TCRdb lists only in-frame clones, some missing. The table includes 250,000 to 300,000 clones, 88% detected once. Sequenced: PBMCs or T cells enriched from blood (not recorded which). The receptors were gathered from a young woman who had recovered from COVID-19.

This chain connects TRBV11-2 to TRBJ1-6; D uncertain. The germline V gene encodes CDR1 SGHAT and CDR2 FQNNGV. V was shortened by 3 bases and J by 10 bases, with 7 bases between the two germline ends. This CDR3 is built from 12 residues. Here the CDR3 DNA reads TGTGCCAGCAGCTTTTTTAGCTCACCCCTCCACTTT. Its protein is CASSFFSSPLHF.

The CDR3 coding sequence is TGTGCCAGCAGCCAAGATGTAGGCGGGAAACTGTTTTTT. The encoded protein is CASSQDVGGKLFF. The genes are TRBV14 and TRBJ1-4, with D unclear. This CDR3 is built from 13 residues. Trimming took 0 bases from V and 11 from J, leaving 10 bases between them. CDR1 SGHDN and CDR2 FVKESK come from the germline V gene.

This clone was seen a few times. The V and J genes are TRBV5-1 and TRBJ2-7, with 10 bases fitting TRBD1. This CDR3 is built from 16 residues. V shed 0 bases and J 3 bases; nucleotides not matched to a gene: 6. CDR1 is SGHRS, CDR2 YFSETQ, per germline. In DNA form, the CDR3 reads TGCGCCAGCAGCTTGGATTCTAGGACAGGGGGCTACGAGCAGTACTTC. This sequence encodes CASSLDSRTGGYEQYF.

This sequence joins TRBV28 and TRBJ2-3; the D is unclear. The CDR3 length is 13 residues. Looked up from germline, CDR1 is MDHEN and CDR2 is SYDVKM. V shed 4 bases and J shed 6 bases, with 11 bases lying between them. The CDR3 loop reads CASSSGVRDTQYF. In DNA form, the CDR3 reads TGTGCCAGCAGTTCGGGTGTCCGGGATACGCAGTATTTT.

The V and J genes are TRBV6-2 or TRBV6-3 and TRBJ2-2; 9 positions agree with TRBD1. The V gene's germline CDR1 is MNHEY and CDR2 SVGEGT. This CDR3 has 16 amino acids. Losses at the gene ends were 5 bases for V and 7 bases for J; bases not matched to a gene: 11. The DNA of the CDR3 is TGTGCCAGCAGTCACCGGGACAGGGTTTTAGGCGGGGAGCTGTTTTTT. Its protein product is CASSHRDRVLGGELFF.

The chain recombines TRBV23-1 with TRBJ2-7, with D unclear. TRBV23-1 is annotated as an ORF whose role is uncertain. This CDR3 has 15 amino acids. Between the trimmed V and J ends, which lost 8 bases and 6 bases, there was a span of 23 bases. The DNA for the CDR3 is TGCGCCAGCTTCCGTCCAGGCCCCTTCGCAGGCGAGCAGTACTTC. Its translation is CASFRPGPFAGEQYF.

Only one count was recorded for this clone. The rearrangement links TRBV30 to TRBJ2-2; 12 bases align to TRBD2. CDR3 length equals 16 residues. J lost 5 bases, V lost 5 bases, and 9 bases had no gene match. The germline CDR1 and CDR2 sequences are GTSNPN and SVGIG (reference sequence). The CDR3 here is CAWSSGGAGGTGELFF. The CDR3 region has the DNA TGTGCCTGGTCTAGCGGGGGGGCCGGTGGGACCGGGGAGCTGTTTTTT.

The chain links TRBV28 to TRBJ1-5, with 9 bases that match TRBD1. CDR3 length: 17 amino acids. In germline, CDR1 is MDHEN, CDR2 SYDVKM. The ends lost 4 bases at V and 1 base at J; junction bases unmatched: 8. CDR3 protein: CASSWGRTGASNQPQHF. The CDR3 DNA reads TGTGCCAGCAGTTGGGGACGGACAGGGGCGAGCAATCAGCCCCAGCATTTT. The entire variable domain, with the rest obtained from reference TRBV28 and TRBJ1-5, is as follows: DVKVTQSSRYLVKRTGEKVFLECVQDMDHENMFWYRQDPGLGLRLIYFSYDVKMKEKGDIPEGYSVSREKKERFSLILESASTNQTSMYLCASSWGRTGASNQPQHFGDGTRLSIL.

V gene TRBV28 combines with J gene TRBJ1-6; 9 nucleotides align to TRBD1. V shed 2 bases and J 9 bases; nucleotides not matched to a gene: 5. Germline CDR1 reads MDHEN; CDR2 reads SYDVKM. The CDR3 is 15 residues long. As DNA, the CDR3 is TGTGCCAGCAGTTTAGGGGGGACAGGGCTTTCACCCCTCCACTTT. This translates into CASSLGGTGLSPLHF.

In its sample, this clone was seen a few times. This sequence joins TRBV9 and TRBJ2-1; 8 nucleotides align to TRBD1. Germline trimming cut 3 bases from V and 3 bases from J; bases unmatched to any gene: 8. The CDR3 covers 16 residues. Looked up from germline, CDR1 is SGDLS and CDR2 is YYNGEE. The CDR3 nucleotides are TGTGCCAGCAGCGCAATTGACAGGGGCGACTACAATGAGCAGTTCTTC. Its translation: CASSAIDRGDYNEQFF. Supplemented by reference TRBV9 and TRBJ2-1, the full variable domain reads DSGVTQTPKHLITATGQRVTLRCSPRSGDLSVYWYQQSLDQGLQFLIQYYNGEERAKGNILERFSAQQFPDLHSELNLSSLELGDSALYFCASSAIDRGDYNEQFFGPGTRLTVL.

The rearrangement links TRBV7-9 to TRBJ2-7, with D maybe TRBD1 (5 bases). The CDR3 length is 13 residues. Germline V gene sequence: CDR1 SEHNR, CDR2 FQNEAQ (reference sequence). Deletions cut 6 bases from V and 4 bases from J, with 13 bases between. CDR3 in DNA: TGTGCCAGCAGTAGGCAGGGTGCTTACGAGCAGTACTTC. This sequence encodes CASSRQGAYEQYF. Combining the CDR3 with reference TRBV7-9 and TRBJ2-7 gives the whole variable domain DTGVSQNPRHKITKRGQNVTFRCDPISEHNRLYWYRQTLGQGPEFLTYFQNEAQLEKSRLLSDRFSAERPKGSFSTLEIQRTEQGDSAMYLCASSRQGAYEQYFGPGTRLTVT.